This passage covers 2 T cell receptor beta chains from one sample sequenced in a study of blood T cell repertoires in COVID-19. TCRdb's table, derived via immunoSEQ multiplex PCR, lists solely in-frame clones and lacks some. There are about 110,000 clones in the sample; 84% occur only once, and roughly 4.4% lies in the top ten. Sequenced input: peripheral blood. These receptors were taken from a human donor in a cohort sampled during active COVID-19.

The chain couples TRBV5-1 to TRBJ1-2, with 8 positions matching TRBD1. V dropped 3 bases and J dropped 2; count of bases not matched to a gene: 9. The CDR3 sequence is 16 residues long. Germline V CDR1 and CDR2: SGHRS, YFSETQ. CDR3 sequence reads: CASSSQTGAANYGYTF. The DNA of the CDR3 is TGCGCCAGCAGCTCCCAGACAGGGGCCGCCAACTATGGCTACACCTTC.

This rearrangement joins TRBV20-1 to TRBJ2-7, with 7 bases aligning to TRBD2. CDR3 length: 13 residues. The V gene end was trimmed by 3 bases and the J gene end by 3 bases; junction bases not matched to a gene: 5. Germline lookup yields CDR1 DFQATT and CDR2 SNEGSKA (reference sequence). This chain's CDR3 is CSASGGSLYEQYF. The CDR3 DNA reads TGCAGTGCTAGTGGCGGGAGCCTCTACGAGCAGTACTTC.